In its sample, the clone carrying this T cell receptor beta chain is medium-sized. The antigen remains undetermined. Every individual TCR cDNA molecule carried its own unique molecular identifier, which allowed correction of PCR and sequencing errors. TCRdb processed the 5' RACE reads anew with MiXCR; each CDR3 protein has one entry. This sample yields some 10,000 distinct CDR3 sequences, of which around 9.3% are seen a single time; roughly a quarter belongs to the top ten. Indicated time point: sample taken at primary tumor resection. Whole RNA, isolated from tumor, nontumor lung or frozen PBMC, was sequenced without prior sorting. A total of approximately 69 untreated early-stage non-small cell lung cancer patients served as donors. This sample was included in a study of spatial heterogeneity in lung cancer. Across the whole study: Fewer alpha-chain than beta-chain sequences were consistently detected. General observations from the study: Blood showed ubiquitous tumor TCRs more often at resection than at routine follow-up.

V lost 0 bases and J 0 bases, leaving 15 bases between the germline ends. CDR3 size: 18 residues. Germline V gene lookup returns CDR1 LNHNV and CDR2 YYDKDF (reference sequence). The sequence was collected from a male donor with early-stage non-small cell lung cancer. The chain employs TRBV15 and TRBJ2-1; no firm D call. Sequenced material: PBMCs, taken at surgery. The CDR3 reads CATSRDRFLQVSYNEQFF. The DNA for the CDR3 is TGTGCCACCAGCAGAGATCGTTTTTTGCAGGTCTCCTACAATGAGCAGTTCTTC.